The present T cell receptor (beta chain) was sequenced within a study of T-cell memory formation after mild COVID-19. Regarding the study as a whole: A second wave of clones peaked on day 37, and their SARS-CoV-2 specificity went unconfirmed. While clones contracting from day 15 to 85 were balanced between CD4 and CD8, later expanders leaned CD4+.

Using its own MiXCR run on the 5' RACE reads, TCRdb lists one record per CDR3 protein. This repertoire shows over 95,000 distinct CDR3 sequences, about 20% found once; its top ten account for approximately 40%. There are a few counts of this clonotype. The antigen is unknown. Trimming removed 7 bases from V and 8 bases from J, with 17 bases in between. The CDR3 covers 14 residues. The germline CDR1 and CDR2 sequences are MDHEN and SYDVKM. This chain uses TRBV28 with TRBJ2-2; D unclear. The clonotype comes from a man aged 18-30 years who had mild COVID-19 (a few samples of this study predate the infection). Cell type and time point are not known. Source material: PBMCs or a T cell subset sorted from them (not recorded which). The CDR3 nucleotides read TGTGCCAGCACCAAAATCCCGGGCCCAGGGGAGCTGTTTTTT. Protein product: CASTKIPGPGELFF.